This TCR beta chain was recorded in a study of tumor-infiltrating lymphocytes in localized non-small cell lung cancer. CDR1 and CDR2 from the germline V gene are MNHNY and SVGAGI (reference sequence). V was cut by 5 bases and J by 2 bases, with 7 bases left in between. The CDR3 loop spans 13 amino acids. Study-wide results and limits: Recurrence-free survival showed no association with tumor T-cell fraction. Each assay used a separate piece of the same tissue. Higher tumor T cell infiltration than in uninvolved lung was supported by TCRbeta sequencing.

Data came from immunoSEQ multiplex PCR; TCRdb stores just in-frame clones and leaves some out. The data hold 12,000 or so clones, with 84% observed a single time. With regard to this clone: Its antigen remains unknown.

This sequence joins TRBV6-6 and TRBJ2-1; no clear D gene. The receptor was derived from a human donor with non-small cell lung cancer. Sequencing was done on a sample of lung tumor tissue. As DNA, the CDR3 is TGTGCCAGCAGTCGCGGAACCTACAATGAGCAGTTCTTC. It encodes CASSRGTYNEQFF.